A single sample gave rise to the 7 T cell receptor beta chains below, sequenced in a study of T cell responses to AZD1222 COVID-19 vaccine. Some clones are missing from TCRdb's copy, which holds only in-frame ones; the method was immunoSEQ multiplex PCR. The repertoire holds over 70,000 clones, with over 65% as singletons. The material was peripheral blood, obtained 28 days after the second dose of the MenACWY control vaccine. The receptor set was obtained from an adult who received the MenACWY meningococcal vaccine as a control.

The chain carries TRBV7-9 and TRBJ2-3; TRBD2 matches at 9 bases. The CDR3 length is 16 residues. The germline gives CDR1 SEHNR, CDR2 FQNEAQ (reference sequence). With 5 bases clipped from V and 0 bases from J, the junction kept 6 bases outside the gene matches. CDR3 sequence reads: CASSPGLAPSTDTQYF. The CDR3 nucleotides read TGTGCCAGCAGCCCAGGACTAGCGCCGAGCACAGATACGCAGTATTTT.

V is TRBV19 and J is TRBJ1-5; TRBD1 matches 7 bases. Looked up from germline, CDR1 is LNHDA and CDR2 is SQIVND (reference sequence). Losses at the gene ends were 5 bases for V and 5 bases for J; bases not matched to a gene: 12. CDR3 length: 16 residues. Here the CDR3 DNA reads TGTGCCAGTAGTGTCGCCGGGACAGCGAATCATCAGCCCCAGCATTTT. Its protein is CASSVAGTANHQPQHF.

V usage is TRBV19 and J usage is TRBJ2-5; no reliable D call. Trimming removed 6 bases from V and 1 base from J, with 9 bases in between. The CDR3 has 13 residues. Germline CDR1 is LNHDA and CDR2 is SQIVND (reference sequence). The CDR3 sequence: CASRPNLQETQYF. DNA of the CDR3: TGTGCCAGTAGACCAAACCTCCAAGAGACCCAGTACTTC.

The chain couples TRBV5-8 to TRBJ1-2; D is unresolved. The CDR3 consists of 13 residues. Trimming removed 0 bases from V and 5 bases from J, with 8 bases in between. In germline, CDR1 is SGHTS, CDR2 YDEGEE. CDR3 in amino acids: CASSLGPDYGYTF. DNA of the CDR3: TGTGCCAGCAGCTTGGGGCCAGATTATGGCTACACCTTC.

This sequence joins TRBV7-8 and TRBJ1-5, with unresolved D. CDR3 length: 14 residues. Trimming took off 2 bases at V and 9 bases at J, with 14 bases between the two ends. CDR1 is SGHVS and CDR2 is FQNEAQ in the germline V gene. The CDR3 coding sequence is TGTGCCAGCAGCTTAACGCAGGCCGAGGGGCCCCAGCATTTT. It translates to CASSLTQAEGPQHF.

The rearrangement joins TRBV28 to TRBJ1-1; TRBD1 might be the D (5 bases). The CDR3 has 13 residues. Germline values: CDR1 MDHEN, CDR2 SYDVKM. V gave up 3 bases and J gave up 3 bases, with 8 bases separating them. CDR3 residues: CASSFGTYTEAFF. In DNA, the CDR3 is TGTGCCAGCAGTTTCGGGACTTACACTGAAGCTTTCTTT. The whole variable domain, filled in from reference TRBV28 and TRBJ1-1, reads DVKVTQSSRYLVKRTGEKVFLECVQDMDHENMFWYRQDPGLGLRLIYFSYDVKMKEKGDIPEGYSVSREKKERFSLILESASTNQTSMYLCASSFGTYTEAFFGQGTRLTVV.

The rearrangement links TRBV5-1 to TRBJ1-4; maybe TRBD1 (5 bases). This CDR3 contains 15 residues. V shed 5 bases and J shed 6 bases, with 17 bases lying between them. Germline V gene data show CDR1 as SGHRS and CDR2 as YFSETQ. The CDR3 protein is CASSPGPKQDEKLFF. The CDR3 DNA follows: TGCGCCAGCAGTCCGGGACCCAAGCAAGATGAAAAACTGTTTTTT.